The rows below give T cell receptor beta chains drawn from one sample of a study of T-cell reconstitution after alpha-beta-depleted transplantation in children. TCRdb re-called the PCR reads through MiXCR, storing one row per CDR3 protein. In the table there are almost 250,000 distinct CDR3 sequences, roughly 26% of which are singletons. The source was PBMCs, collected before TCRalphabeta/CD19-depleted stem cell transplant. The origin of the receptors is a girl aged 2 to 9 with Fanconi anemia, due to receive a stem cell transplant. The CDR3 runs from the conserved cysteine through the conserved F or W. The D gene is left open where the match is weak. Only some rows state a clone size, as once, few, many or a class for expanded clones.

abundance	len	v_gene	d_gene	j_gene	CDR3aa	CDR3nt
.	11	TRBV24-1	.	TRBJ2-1	CATSVASEQFF	TGTGCCACCAGTGTTGCGAGTGAGCAGTTCTTC
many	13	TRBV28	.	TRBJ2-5	CASSFTNPKTQYF	TGTGCCAGCAGTTTCACTAATCCTAAGACCCAGTACTTC
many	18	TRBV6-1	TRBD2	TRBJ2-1	CASSESPLAGAGFDEQFF	TGTGCCAGCAGTGAATCCCCACTAGCGGGGGCCGGGTTTGATGAGCAGTTCTTC
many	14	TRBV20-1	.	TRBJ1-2	CSARDPRKHSGYTF	TGCAGTGCTAGAGACCCAAGAAAACATAGTGGCTACACCTTC
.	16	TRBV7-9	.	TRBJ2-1	CASSPMWDPRVSEQFF	TGTGCCAGCAGCCCGATGTGGGATCCAAGGGTGAGTGAGCAGTTCTTC
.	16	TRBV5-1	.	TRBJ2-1	CASSSWSRGALNEQFF	TGCGCCAGCAGCTCGTGGAGTCGGGGGGCACTTAATGAGCAGTTCTTC
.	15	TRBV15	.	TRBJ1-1	CATSRDRKENTEAFF	TGTGCCACCAGCAGAGACAGGAAGGAGAACACTGAAGCTTTCTTT
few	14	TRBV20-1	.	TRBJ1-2	CSARKETDPYGYTF	TGCAGTGCTAGGAAAGAGACGGACCCCTATGGCTACACCTTC
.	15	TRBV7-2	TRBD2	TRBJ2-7	CASSLTGTMTYEQYF	TGTGCCAGCAGCTTAACCGGGACTATGACCTACGAGCAGTACTTC
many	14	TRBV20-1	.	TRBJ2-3	CSARLGGGTDTQYF	TGCAGTGCTAGACTTGGCGGCGGCACAGATACGCAGTATTTT
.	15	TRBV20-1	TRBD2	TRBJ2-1	CSAISEAGVGYEQFF	TGCAGTGCTATTAGTGAGGCGGGAGTCGGATATGAGCAGTTCTTC
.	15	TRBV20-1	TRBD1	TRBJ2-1	CSARDRTGALNEQFF	TGCAGTGCTAGAGACAGGACAGGGGCCTTAAATGAGCAGTTCTTC
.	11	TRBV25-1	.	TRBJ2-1	CASSDSLEQFF	TGTGCCAGCAGTGATTCCTTAGAGCAGTTCTTC
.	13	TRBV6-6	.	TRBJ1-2	CASTTGSNYGYTF	TGTGCCAGCACCACGGGGAGTAACTATGGCTACACCTTC
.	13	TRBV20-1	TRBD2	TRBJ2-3	CSAKREVLNTQYF	TGCAGTGCCAAGCGGGAGGTCCTAAATACGCAGTATTTT
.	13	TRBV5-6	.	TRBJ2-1	CASSSFTGYEQFF	TGTGCCAGCAGCTCCTTTACAGGGTATGAGCAGTTCTTC
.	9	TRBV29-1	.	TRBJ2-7	CSVEGEQYF	TGCAGCGTTGAGGGCGAGCAGTACTTC
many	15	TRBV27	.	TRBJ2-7	CASRLDGIRAYEQYF	TGTGCCAGCAGACTAGACGGGATAAGGGCCTACGAGCAGTACTTC
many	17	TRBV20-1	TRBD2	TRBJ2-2	CSAPLRTSGTNTGELFF	TGCAGTGCCCCTCTGCGGACTAGCGGGACGAACACCGGGGAGCTGTTTTTT
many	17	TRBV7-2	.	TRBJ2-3	CASSRLPGGGFTDTQYF	TGTGCCAGCAGCCGTTTACCGGGGGGCGGTTTCACAGATACGCAGTATTTT
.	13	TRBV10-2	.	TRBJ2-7	CASIPPQGYEQYF	TGCGCCAGCATCCCCCCCCAGGGTTACGAGCAGTACTTC
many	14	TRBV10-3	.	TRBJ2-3	CAISPSEGGDTQYF	TGTGCCATCAGCCCTAGTGAAGGGGGTGATACGCAGTATTTT
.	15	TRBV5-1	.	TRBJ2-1	CASSVRDTSYNEQFF	TGCGCCAGCAGCGTCCGGGACACCTCCTACAATGAGCAGTTCTTC
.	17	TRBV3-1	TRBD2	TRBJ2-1	CASSQDSRLAGDNEQFF	TGTGCCAGCAGCCAAGATTCAAGACTAGCGGGAGACAATGAGCAGTTCTTC
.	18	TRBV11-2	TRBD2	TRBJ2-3	CASSFGLAGTRATDTQYF	TGTGCCAGCAGCTTTGGACTAGCGGGGACAAGGGCGACAGATACGCAGTATTTT
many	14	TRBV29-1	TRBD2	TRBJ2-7	CSVVGLAGAYEQYF	TGCAGCGTTGTTGGACTAGCGGGAGCCTACGAGCAGTACTTC
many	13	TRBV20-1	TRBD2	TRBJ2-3	CSVASGNTDTQYF	TGCAGTGTGGCTAGCGGGAACACAGATACGCAGTATTTT
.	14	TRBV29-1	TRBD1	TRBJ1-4	CSAGPGQGTEKLFF	TGCAGCGCCGGCCCGGGACAGGGAACCGAAAAACTGTTTTTT
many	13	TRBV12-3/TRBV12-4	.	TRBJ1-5	CASSFFGGQPQHF	TGTGCCAGCAGCTTCTTCGGTGGTCAGCCCCAGCATTTT
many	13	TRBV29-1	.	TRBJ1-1	CSVEWGTNTEAFF	TGCAGCGTTGAGTGGGGAACGAACACTGAAGCTTTCTTT